The present entry profiles one TCR beta chain with its context. Unique molecular identifiers were affixed to discrete cDNA molecules within the library. Using its own MiXCR run on the reads, TCRdb lists one record per CDR3 protein. In the table there are around 120,000 distinct CDR3 sequences, 8% to 9.5% of which are singletons. The CDR3 loop spans 15 amino acids. In germline, CDR1 is SGHDN, CDR2 FVKESK. V lost 0 bases, J lost 4 bases, and 9 bases lay in between. The template was total RNA from unfractionated whole blood. These data are taken from a study of human T cells and chemical hapten exposure. The sequence came from a human donor in good health. Some clones in this sample may be carry-over from other donors' samples. Material for sequencing was whole blood. This sequence joins TRBV14 and TRBJ1-4; D perhaps matches TRBD1 (5 bases). The CDR3 nucleotides are TGTGCCAGCAGCCAAGATGGACACAATAATGAAAAACTGTTTTTT. Its translation is CASSQDGHNNEKLFF.